The 13 T cell receptor beta chains given below trace back to one sample, sequenced in a study of cytomegalovirus exposure and HLA in healthy donors. 13 Jbeta primers and 60 Vbeta primers were used for the PCR. Sequencing used immunoSEQ multiplex PCR; TCRdb keeps in-frame clones, though not all of them. The sample lists fewer than 350,000 clones, roughly 90% seen once, with roughly 2.3% in the top ten. Sequencing was carried out using PBMCs. These receptors all stem from a woman in her late teens or twenties in good health and CMV-seronegative.

Remarks on this clone: Other DNA sequences of this sample code for an identical CDR3. V gene TRBV9 combines with J gene TRBJ2-2, with D possibly TRBD2 on 5 matching bases. Trimming shortened V by 0 bases and J by 0 bases, and 6 bases separated the two germline ends. Germline values: CDR1 SGDLS, CDR2 YYNGEE. This CDR3 has 15 amino acids. CDR3 sequence reads: CASSVGGTNTGELFF. Written as DNA, the CDR3 is TGTGCCAGCAGCGTAGGAGGGACGAACACCGGGGAGCTGTTTTTT.

This chain links TRBV7-9 with TRBJ2-7, with unresolved D. The CDR3 is made up of 14 amino acids. V was pared by 5 bases and J by 4 bases, with 15 bases between. The germline gives CDR1 SEHNR, CDR2 FQNEAQ (reference sequence). CDR3 region: CASSPPPRPYEQYF. Here the CDR3 DNA reads TGTGCCAGCAGCCCCCCGCCCAGGCCGTACGAGCAGTACTTC.

In nucleotides, the CDR3 is TGTGCCAGCTGCATAGCGGGTTACTACGAGCAGTACTTC. Translation: CASCIAGYYEQYF. This rearrangement joins TRBV6-1 to TRBJ2-7, with 7 bases fitting TRBD2. CDR1 and CDR2 from the germline V gene are MNHNS and SASEGT. With 8 bases clipped from V and 3 bases from J, the junction kept 7 bases outside the gene matches. The CDR3 sequence is 13 residues long.

The chain carries TRBV11-3 and TRBJ1-1; D may be TRBD1 (5 bases). V gave up 1 base and J gave up 1 base, with 16 bases separating them. There are 17 residues in the CDR3. Germline V lookup: CDR1 SGHNT, CDR2 YENEEA. The CDR3 here is CASSLVSRVRGNTEAFF. Written as DNA, the CDR3 is TGTGCCAGCAGCTTAGTGTCCAGGGTAAGGGGGAACACTGAAGCTTTCTTT.

The rearrangement uses TRBV5-1 and TRBJ2-2; D remains ambiguous. This CDR3 region has 15 residues. V was pared by 4 bases and J by 4 bases, with 14 bases between. Germline V gives CDR1 SGHRS, CDR2 YFSETQ. CDR3 nucleotides: TGCGCCAGCAGCCTACCGACTCCATCCACCGGGGAGCTGTTTTTT. Its translation is CASSLPTPSTGELFF. The variable domain in full, with the rest retrieved from reference TRBV5-1 and TRBJ2-2, is KAGVTQTPRYLIKTRGQQVTLSCSPISGHRSVSWYQQTPGQGLQFLFEYFSETQRNKGNFPGRFSGRQFSNSRSEMNVSTLELGDSALYLCASSLPTPSTGELFFGEGSRLTVL.

CDR3 sequence (DNA): TGTGCCAGCAGCTTTGGGGCAGACACCCAAGAGACCCAGTACTTC. Translated, it gives CASSFGADTQETQYF. The gene calls are TRBV5-6 and TRBJ2-5; TRBD1 might be the D (5 bases). CDR1 is SGHDT and CDR2 is YYEEEE in the germline V gene. V dropped 2 bases and J dropped 1 base, with 12 bases sitting between them. The CDR3 sequence is 15 residues long.

This sequence joins TRBV7-2 and TRBJ2-5, with D perhaps TRBD2 (6 bases). V gave up 3 bases and J gave up 3 bases, with 8 bases separating them. There are 13 residues in the CDR3. The germline V gene has CDR1 SGHTA and CDR2 FQGNSA. CDR3 DNA: TGTGCCAGCAGCTTCGCTAGCGAAGAGACCCAGTACTTC. This codes for CASSFASEETQYF.

This chain uses TRBV19 with TRBJ2-2, with TRBD1 identical over 7 bases. CDR3 length: 15 residues. Germline trimming cut 5 bases from V and 3 bases from J; bases unmatched to any gene: 6. CDR1 and CDR2 from the germline V gene are LNHDA and SQIVND (reference sequence). The CDR3 sequence is CASSVQGIHTGELFF. The CDR3 bases are TGTGCCAGTAGTGTACAGGGGATACACACCGGGGAGCTGTTTTTT.

The chain carries TRBV15 and TRBJ1-1, with D possibly being TRBD1 (5 bases). Germline CDR1 and CDR2: LNHNV and YYDKDF (reference sequence). V was pared by 7 bases and J by 1 base, with 10 bases between. CDR3 length equals 13 residues. The CDR3 DNA sequence: TGTGCCACCACACAGGTTTCGAACACTGAAGCTTTCTTT. Protein product: CATTQVSNTEAFF.

V and J are TRBV7-8 and TRBJ2-3, with a weak D call TRBD1 (6 bases). The V gene lost 4 bases and the J gene lost 0 bases, with 14 bases spanning the gap. Germline assignment: CDR1 SGHVS and CDR2 FQNEAQ. The CDR3 sequence is 16 residues long. The CDR3 DNA follows: TGTGCCAGCAGCTACCTAGACAGGTATAGCACAGATACGCAGTATTTT. It encodes CASSYLDRYSTDTQYF.

This chain joins TRBV5-1 and TRBJ1-2; D ambiguous. Per the germline V gene, CDR1 is SGHRS and CDR2 is YFSETQ. The CDR3 is made up of 14 amino acids. V was trimmed by 4 bases and J by 0 bases, leaving 10 bases between them. CDR3 DNA sequence: TGCGCCAGCAGCGATTTTACAGCTAACTATGGCTACACCTTC. Its translation is CASSDFTANYGYTF.

This rearrangement joins TRBV6-1 to TRBJ1-2, with 8 bases that match TRBD1. Looked up from germline, CDR1 is MNHNS and CDR2 is SASEGT. The CDR3 length is 16 residues. Unmatched junction bases numbered 10, after V lost 0 bases and J lost 7 bases. CDR3 amino acids: CASSEAWTTGGGGYTF. Here the CDR3 DNA reads TGTGCCAGCAGTGAAGCGTGGACTACAGGGGGGGGTGGCTACACCTTC.

The chain carries TRBV18 and TRBJ1-2; TRBD1 might be the D (5 bases). Germline-derived CDR1 and CDR2 are KGHSH and LQKENI. The V gene lost 6 bases and the J gene lost 8 bases, with 19 bases spanning the gap. CDR3 length: 14 amino acids. As DNA, the CDR3 is TGTGCCAGCTCGTGGGGGGAATCCCCCGAGGGCTACACCTTC. This sequence encodes CASSWGESPEGYTF.